These T cell receptor beta chains were read from a single sample in a study of cytomegalovirus exposure and HLA in healthy donors. Clones were sequenced by immunoSEQ multiplex PCR, and TCRdb holds only the in-frame ones, with some missing. The sample yields over 85,000 clones, around 73% seen once. The source material was PBMCs. The source of these receptors is a man aged 40-55 years in good health and CMV-seronegative. Both conserved end residues are part of each CDR3. The D gene is left open where the match is weak. Clone size appears in some rows only: once, few, many, or a class for an expanded clone.

abundance,v_gene,j_gene,d_gene,CDR3aa,CDR3nt
NA,TRBV28,TRBJ2-2,NA,CASSPHRYGELFF,TGTGCCAGCAGTCCCCATCGGTACGGGGAGCTGTTTTTT
NA,TRBV7-3,TRBJ1-1,NA,CASSLSVNTEAFF,TGTGCCAGCAGCTTATCCGTTAACACTGAAGCTTTCTTT
NA,TRBV2,TRBJ2-2,NA,CASSPDRRRELFF,TGTGCCAGCAGTCCAGACAGGCGCCGGGAGCTGTTTTTT
NA,TRBV25-1,TRBJ2-7,NA,CASSGLYEQYF,TGTGCCAGCAGCGGACTCTACGAGCAGTACTTC
NA,TRBV11-2,TRBJ1-3,NA,CASSFWLSPGNTIYF,TGTGCCAGCAGCTTCTGGCTGTCCCCTGGAAACACCATATATTTT
NA,TRBV10-1,TRBJ1-1,NA,CASNDRRVVNTEAFF,TGCGCCAGCAATGACCGGAGGGTGGTGAACACTGAAGCTTTCTTT
NA,TRBV6-5,TRBJ1-2,NA,CASTPTGNYGYTF,TGTGCCAGCACCCCGACAGGAAACTATGGCTACACCTTC
once,TRBV18,TRBJ2-5,TRBD1,CASSPGTGERTQYF,TGTGCCAGCTCACCTGGGACAGGGGAGAGAACCCAGTACTTC
NA,TRBV7-8,TRBJ2-5,TRBD2,CASTPRGVETQYF,TGTGCCAGCACCCCCCGGGGGGTAGAGACCCAGTACTTC
NA,TRBV11-2,TRBJ1-3,NA,CASSPRSGNTIYF,TGTGCCAGCAGCCCTCGCTCTGGAAACACCATATATTTT
once,TRBV7-9,TRBJ2-7,NA,CASSLGAALRSYEQYF,TGTGCCAGCAGCTTAGGGGCAGCTTTACGGTCCTACGAGCAGTACTTC
NA,TRBV2,TRBJ1-4,NA,CASSRSRATNEKLFF,TGTGCCAGCAGTAGGTCGCGGGCAACTAATGAAAAACTGTTTTTT
NA,TRBV2,TRBJ1-4,TRBD1,CASQQGASNEKLFF,TGTGCCAGTCAACAGGGGGCCTCTAATGAAAAACTGTTTTTT
once,TRBV30,TRBJ2-7,TRBD1,CAWTKGQGNSYEQYF,TGTGCCTGGACTAAAGGACAGGGGAACTCCTACGAGCAGTACTTC
NA,TRBV29-1,TRBJ2-7,NA,CSVWQGREQYF,TGCAGCGTTTGGCAGGGGCGCGAGCAGTACTTC
once,TRBV18,TRBJ2-7,TRBD1,CASSPLLRGRHEQYF,TGTGCCAGCTCACCACTCTTAAGGGGGCGGCACGAGCAGTACTTC
NA,TRBV5-4,TRBJ2-7,NA,CASSWGAGAYEQYF,TGTGCCAGCAGCTGGGGGGCGGGAGCTTACGAGCAGTACTTC
NA,TRBV7-8,TRBJ2-7,TRBD2,CASSRGLAASYEQYF,TGTGCCAGCAGCCGAGGACTAGCAGCCTCCTACGAGCAGTACTTC
few,TRBV2,TRBJ2-5,TRBD1,CASSAGQASGETQYF,TGTGCCAGCAGTGCAGGACAGGCGTCGGGGGAGACCCAGTACTTC
NA,TRBV2,TRBJ2-6,NA,CASSEARVLTF,TGTGCCAGCAGCGAAGCCAGGGTCCTGACTTTC
few,TRBV5-1,TRBJ1-2,NA,CASSVDPRGRGNYGYTF,TGCGCCAGCAGCGTGGACCCCCGAGGAAGGGGTAACTATGGCTACACCTTC
NA,TRBV9,TRBJ1-6,TRBD1,CASSLSGQYSPLHF,TGTGCCAGCAGCTTATCGGGACAGTACTCACCCCTCCACTTT
NA,TRBV27,TRBJ2-1,NA,CASSTRTDGGNEQFF,TGTGCCAGCAGTACCCGGACCGACGGAGGAAATGAGCAGTTCTTC
NA,TRBV4-1,TRBJ2-7,TRBD2,CASSQRLAGYEQYF,TGCGCCAGCAGCCAGAGACTAGCGGGGTACGAGCAGTACTTC
NA,TRBV28,TRBJ1-5,NA,CASRPYSNQPQHF,TGTGCCAGCAGGCCCTATAGCAATCAGCCCCAGCATTTT
NA,TRBV10-2,TRBJ1-6,NA,CASSPLGGNSPLHF,TGCGCCAGCAGTCCACTGGGGGGTAATTCACCCCTCCACTTT
NA,TRBV28,TRBJ2-4,TRBD1,CASSSSGGDKNIQYF,TGTGCCAGCAGTTCTTCAGGGGGAGACAAAAACATTCAGTACTTC
NA,TRBV10-2,TRBJ1-6,TRBD1,CASSDLGTDYNSPLHF,TGCGCCAGCAGTGATCTTGGGACAGACTATAATTCACCCCTCCACTTT
NA,TRBV18,TRBJ1-1,NA,CASSEGVGMNTEAFF,TGTGCCAGCTCAGAAGGGGTAGGGATGAACACTGAAGCTTTCTTT
NA,TRBV29-1,TRBJ1-2,NA,CSASLNYGYTF,TGCAGCGCTAGCCTTAACTATGGCTACACCTTC
few,TRBV18,TRBJ2-1,NA,CASSPGRANEQFF,TGTGCCAGCTCACCGGGCAGGGCGAATGAGCAGTTCTTC
NA,TRBV11-3,TRBJ2-3,TRBD1,CASSLAVGGRDTQYF,TGTGCCAGCAGCTTAGCGGTAGGGGGCCGAGATACGCAGTATTTT
NA,TRBV11-2,TRBJ2-1,TRBD2,CASSLGLLAATYNEQFF,TGTGCCAGCAGCTTAGGATTACTAGCGGCCACGTACAATGAGCAGTTCTTC
few,TRBV6-5,TRBJ1-2,NA,CASSRTRNYGYTF,TGTGCCAGCAGCAGGACACGGAACTATGGCTACACCTTC
NA,TRBV6-1,TRBJ1-2,NA,CASSERGYGYTF,TGTGCCAGCAGTGAACGGGGCTATGGCTACACCTTC
once,TRBV2,TRBJ1-5,TRBD1,CASRSQGGPNQPQHF,TGTGCCAGCAGGTCTCAGGGGGGCCCTAATCAGCCCCAGCATTTT
NA,TRBV2,TRBJ2-1,NA,CASSEIRGSSYNEQFF,TGTGCCAGCAGTGAAATCCGGGGGAGCTCCTACAATGAGCAGTTCTTC
NA,TRBV14,TRBJ2-6,NA,CASSQELSSGANVLTF,TGTGCCAGCAGCCAAGAACTGAGCTCTGGGGCCAACGTCCTGACTTTC
NA,TRBV10-3,TRBJ2-7,TRBD2,CAISEVLADEQYF,TGTGCCATCAGTGAGGTACTAGCGGACGAGCAGTACTTC
NA,TRBV4-2,TRBJ1-2,NA,CASSQDQGGGGYYGYTF,TGTGCCAGCAGCCAAGATCAAGGGGGGGGCGGATACTATGGCTACACCTTC
NA,TRBV28,TRBJ2-3,TRBD2,CASSLAGALTDTQYF,TGTGCCAGCAGTTTAGCGGGAGCTCTTACAGATACGCAGTATTTT
once,TRBV2,TRBJ2-5,NA,CASRGRRGETQYF,TGTGCCAGCAGAGGACGCCGGGGGGAGACCCAGTACTTC
NA,TRBV6-5,TRBJ1-2,NA,CASSYSRGTFYGYTF,TGTGCCAGCAGCTACTCGAGGGGGACGTTCTATGGCTACACCTTC
NA,TRBV10-2,TRBJ2-5,NA,CASSEPSQTQYF,TGCGCCAGCAGTGAGCCATCCCAGACCCAGTACTTC
NA,TRBV6-1,TRBJ2-2,TRBD2,CASSETSGRAGELFF,TGTGCCAGCAGTGAGACTAGCGGGAGAGCCGGGGAGCTGTTTTTT
NA,TRBV19,TRBJ2-1,TRBD2,CASSIDPSGGPSYNEQFF,TGTGCCAGTAGTATAGATCCTAGCGGGGGACCTTCCTACAATGAGCAGTTCTTC
NA,TRBV28,TRBJ2-7,TRBD2,CASSFSGVPYEQYF,TGTGCCAGCAGTTTTAGCGGGGTCCCCTACGAGCAGTACTTC